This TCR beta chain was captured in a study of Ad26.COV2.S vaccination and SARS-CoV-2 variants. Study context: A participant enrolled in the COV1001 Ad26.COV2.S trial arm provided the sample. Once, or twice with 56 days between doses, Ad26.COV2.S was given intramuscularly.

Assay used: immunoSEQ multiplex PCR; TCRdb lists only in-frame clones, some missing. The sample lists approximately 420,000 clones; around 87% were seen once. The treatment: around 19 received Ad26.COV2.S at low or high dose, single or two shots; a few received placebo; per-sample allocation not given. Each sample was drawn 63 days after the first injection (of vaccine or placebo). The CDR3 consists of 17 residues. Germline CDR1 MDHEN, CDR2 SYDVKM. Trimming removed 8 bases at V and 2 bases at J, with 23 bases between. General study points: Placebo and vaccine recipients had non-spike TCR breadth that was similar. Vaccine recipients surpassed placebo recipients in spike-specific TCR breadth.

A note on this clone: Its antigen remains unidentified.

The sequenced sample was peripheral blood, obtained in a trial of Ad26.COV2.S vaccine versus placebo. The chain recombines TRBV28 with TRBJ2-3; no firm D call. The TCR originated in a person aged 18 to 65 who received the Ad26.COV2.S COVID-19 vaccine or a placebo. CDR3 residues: CASEPPTFYKLTDTQYF. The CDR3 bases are TGTGCCAGCGAACCCCCCACCTTTTATAAACTCACAGATACGCAGTATTTT.